The source of this T cell receptor beta chain is a study of tumor and adjacent non-tumor tissue in lung cancer (dated by TCRdb to 2016 to 2019). At the level of the whole study: Of the cohort, more than ten patients had adenocarcinoma, 2 had squamous cell carcinoma and 1 had small cell lung cancer. Among the approximately 15 patients, ages ranged from roughly 30 to 85 years, about 10 were men and 5 were women, and disease was TNM stage I to III. Sequencing generated a total of some 130 million productive TCRbeta reads, averaging about 4 million reads per sample. Bulk TCRbeta repertoires were compared between lung tumor tissue and matched distant non-tumor lung tissue obtained from 15 lung cancer patients. TCRbeta CDR3 sequencing was performed on about 29 paired specimens, with one tumor sample and one normal lung sample collected per patient.

RNA was isolated from bulk, unsorted tissue, and RNA quality was assessed with a NanoDrop ND-1000 and an Agilent 2100. Normal lung samples were distant non-tumor tissue taken more than 3 cm from the tumor edge. The donors were newly diagnosed lung cancer patients admitted for thoracic surgery in China from August to November 2014 who had not received prior chemotherapy. Anyone who had undergone radiotherapy or chemotherapy before, or who had another cancer at the same time, was left out of the study. Surgical tissue pieces of about 1-2.1 cm3 were preserved in RNAlater solution and stored at -80 °C until use. Taken from cysteine to phenylalanine, the CDR3 has 13 residues. Kept here is only the CDR3 DNA, which spans 39 bases and is read in frame from base 1. The germline V gene encodes CDR1 SGHAT and CDR2 FQNNGV. What the authors observed across the whole study: Neither the sequencing platform nor unique molecular identifiers are mentioned in the methods. Younger patients had significantly higher TCR diversity, and higher tumor TCR diversity was associated with shorter overall and disease-free survival. Tumor tissue showed significantly higher TCR diversity (inverse Simpson) than normal lung tissue, at roughly 390 vs 170 (P = 0.0075, Mann-Whitney U test). Only about 15 patients were included in the cohort, and the need for larger samples and more detailed clinical data was noted by the authors. Peripheral blood was not sequenced, so blood TCRbeta repertoires in these lung cancer patients were not examined. The top 100 clones made up a significantly larger cumulative share of the repertoire in normal lung than in tumor tissue.

The receptor library was made with multiplex PCR. For sequencing, an Illumina HiSeq 2500 was employed. TCRbeta libraries were constructed through three rounds of nested PCR with primers (Table S4) according to protocols adapted from ARM-PCR. Before sequencing, PCR products of 200-500 bp were excised from the gel and purified with the QIAquick gel extraction kit. In the authors' own workflow: Reads were cleaned using Trimmomatic, were merged into complete CDR3 sequences using FLASH, and were assigned to V(D)J germline segments using MiTCR. Clonal diversity was calculated as the inverse Simpson's index using VDJtools. In-frame sequences without a premature stop codon were defined as productive reads. TCRdb reworked the public reads: Q25 trimming with fastp, MiXCR clone assembly, productive beta chains retained. Identical CDR3 proteins give one entry, which carries the most common genes and DNA. The V and J calls were not made by the authors but by TCRdb's processing. Present in this sample are about 60,000 distinct CDR3 sequences, around 61% of which were seen just once. The ten most abundant clones make up about 31% of the sample.

A remark on this clonotype: Which antigen it targets is not known. At one end, the junction sequence differs from germline, possibly due to a read error.

Material for sequencing was distant non-tumor lung tissue. The rearrangement joined TRBV11-2 to TRBJ2-3; the D gene is perhaps TRBD2, from 6 matching bases. The sequence derives from a man aged 65 to 85 with non-small cell lung cancer. The CDR3 protein: CTSSWTNIDTQYF. The sequenced DNA is TGTACCAGCAGCTGGACTAACATAGATACGCAGTATTTT.